The T cell receptor beta chain described here comes from a study of blood T cells in healthy people across ages. Study overall: Template switching picked up about one barcoded beta molecule for each two T cells.

With respect to this clonotype: Its target is unknown.

PCR was performed a second time for about 7 to 12 cycles using a sample-barcoded 5' primer and a J-beta primer mix. Via MiXCR, TCRdb re-called the 5' RACE reads, giving one row per CDR3 protein. The repertoire holds hundreds of thousands of distinct CDR3 sequences, with around half as singletons. The CDR3 sequence is 13 residues long. CDR1 is SQVTM and CDR2 is ANQGSEA in the germline V gene. V lost 4 bases and J lost 10; bases outside the gene matches: 8. A minimum of 7 million PBMCs was isolated per sample. Notes on the study in general: With donor CMV status unknown, expanded clonotype changes were possibly confounded. It was the long-lived donors that had more naive CD4+ cells and higher diversity than aged donors.

V gene TRBV29-1 combines with J gene TRBJ2-1, with 9 bases aligning to TRBD2. The sequence came from a woman aged 55-75 years in good health. Sequenced sample: blood. The CDR3 here is CSVVSGTSSEQFF. Here the CDR3 DNA reads TGCAGCGTTGTGTCAGGGACTAGCAGCGAGCAGTTCTTC.